This TCR beta chain was obtained from a study of shared clonotypes between healthy human individuals. Overall study results and limits: Lower generation probabilities were found for non-shared clonotypes than for those shared by all four donors.

Execution of the assay was at deep level. Assay used: immunoSEQ multiplex PCR; TCRdb lists only in-frame clones, some missing. Here the sample spans approximately 840,000 clones, around 96% being singletons. This CDR3 has 16 amino acids. CDR1 is PRHDT, CDR2 FYEKMQ, per germline (reference sequence). The V end lost 5 bases, the J end lost 3 bases, and 17 bases lay between the germline ends. The naive CD8 fraction comprised CD45RO-negative cells positively selected for CCR7 and excluded terminally differentiated effector memory CD45RA+ cells. As to this clone: Its antigen is as yet unknown.

V is TRBV13 and J is TRBJ2-1; possible D gene TRBD2, 6 bases. The origin of this receptor is a man in his thirties or forties in good health. Source material: naive CD8+ T cells sorted from blood. For the CDR3, the DNA is TGTGCCAGCAGCCTCGGGACTCGAGATTTCTACAATGAGCAGTTCTTC. It yields the protein CASSLGTRDFYNEQFF.